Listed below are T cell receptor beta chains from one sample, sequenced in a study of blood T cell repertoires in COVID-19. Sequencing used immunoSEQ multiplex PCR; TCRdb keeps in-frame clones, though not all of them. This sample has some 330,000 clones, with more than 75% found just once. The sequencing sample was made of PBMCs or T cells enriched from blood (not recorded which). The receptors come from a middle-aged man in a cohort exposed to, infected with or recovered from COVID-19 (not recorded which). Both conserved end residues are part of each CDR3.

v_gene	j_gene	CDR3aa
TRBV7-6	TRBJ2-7	CASSLGLSSSYEQYF
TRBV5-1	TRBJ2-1	CASSKSQRENYNEQFF
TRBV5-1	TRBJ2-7	CASSLQRLGSYEQYF
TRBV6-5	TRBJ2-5	CASSLRGGSEETQYF
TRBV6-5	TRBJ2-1	CASSYAGGRHNEQFF
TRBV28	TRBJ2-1	CASIAQAEWGNEQFF
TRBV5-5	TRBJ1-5	CASSLELPGNQPQHF
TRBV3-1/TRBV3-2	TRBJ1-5	CASSQGAYSNQPQHF
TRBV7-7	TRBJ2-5	CASSLNPDSQETQYF
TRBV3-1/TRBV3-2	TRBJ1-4	CASSLRTALNEKLFF
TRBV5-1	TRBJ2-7	CASSLAAGRTYEQYF
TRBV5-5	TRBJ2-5	CASSFGGQGPQETQYF
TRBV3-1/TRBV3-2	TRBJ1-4	CASSQSLMSNEKLFF
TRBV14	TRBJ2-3	CASSQGGSDTQYF
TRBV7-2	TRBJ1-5	CASSLMNFSNQPQHF
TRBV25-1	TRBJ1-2	CASSGQGTNYGYTF
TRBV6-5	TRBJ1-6	CASSLDRDHSPLHF
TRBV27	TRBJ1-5	CASSLTAGQYSNQPQHF
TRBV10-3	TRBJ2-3	CATKTGGSSTDTQYF
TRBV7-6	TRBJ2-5	CASSLVAGVRETQYF
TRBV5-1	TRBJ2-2	CASSLVQGSYTGELFF
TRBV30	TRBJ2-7	CAWSAGVPYEQYF
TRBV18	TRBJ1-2	CASSPAVEGYGYTF
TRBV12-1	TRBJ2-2	CASSKRLAGGLTGELFF
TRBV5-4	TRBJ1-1	CASRPSGGGVTEAFF
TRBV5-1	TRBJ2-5	CASRRRERETQYF